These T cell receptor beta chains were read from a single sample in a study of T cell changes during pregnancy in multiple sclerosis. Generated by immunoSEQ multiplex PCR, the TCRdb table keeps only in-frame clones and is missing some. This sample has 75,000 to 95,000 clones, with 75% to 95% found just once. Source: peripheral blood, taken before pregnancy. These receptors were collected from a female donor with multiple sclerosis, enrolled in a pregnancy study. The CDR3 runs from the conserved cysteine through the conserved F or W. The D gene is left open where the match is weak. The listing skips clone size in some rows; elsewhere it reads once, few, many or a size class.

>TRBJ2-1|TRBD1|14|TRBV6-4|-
CASSDGTGGHEQFF
TGTGCCAGCAGTGACGGGACAGGGGGCCATGAGCAGTTCTTC
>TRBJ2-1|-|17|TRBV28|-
CASSSASGEPSYNEQFF
TGTGCCAGCAGTTCGGCAAGCGGAGAACCCTCCTACAATGAGCAGTTCTTC
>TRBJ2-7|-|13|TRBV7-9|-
CASSLDSSYEQYF
TGTGCCAGCAGCTTGGACAGCTCCTACGAGCAGTACTTC
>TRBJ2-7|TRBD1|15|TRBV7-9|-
CASSLARGQKYEQYF
TGTGCCAGCAGCTTAGCCAGGGGGCAAAAGTACGAGCAGTACTTC
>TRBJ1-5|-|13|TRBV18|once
CASSTGGDQPQHF
TGTGCCAGCTCAACGGGCGGGGATCAGCCCCAGCATTTT
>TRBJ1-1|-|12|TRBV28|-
CASAPPREWAFF
TGTGCCAGCGCTCCTCCGCGGGAGTGGGCTTTCTTT
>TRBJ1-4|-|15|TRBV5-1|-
CASSLGPGPNEKLFF
TGCGCCAGCAGCTTGGGGCCAGGGCCTAATGAAAAACTGTTTTTT
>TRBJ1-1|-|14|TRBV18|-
CASSPPTGVTEAFF
TGTGCCAGCTCACCACCGACGGGTGTCACTGAAGCTTTCTTT
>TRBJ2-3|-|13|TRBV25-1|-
CASSPVVRGTQYF
TGTGCCAGCAGTCCGGTCGTTAGGGGGACGCAGTATTTT
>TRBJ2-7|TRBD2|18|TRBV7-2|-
CASSFGTSGPENSYEQYF
TGTGCCAGCAGCTTTGGGACTAGCGGGCCCGAAAACTCCTACGAGCAGTACTTC
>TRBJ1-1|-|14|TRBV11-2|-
CASSLARVNTEAFF
TGTGCCAGCAGCTTAGCCAGGGTGAACACTGAAGCTTTCTTT
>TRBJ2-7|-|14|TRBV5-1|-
CASSPGSFSYEQYF
TGCGCCAGCAGCCCGGGGTCGTTCTCCTACGAGCAGTACTTC
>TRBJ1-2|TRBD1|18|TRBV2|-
CASKIEDRGVRTNYGYTF
TGTGCCAGCAAAATAGAGGACAGGGGAGTACGGACTAACTATGGCTACACCTTC
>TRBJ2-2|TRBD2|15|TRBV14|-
CASSTGLAGAGELFF
TGTGCCAGCAGCACGGGACTAGCGGGGGCCGGGGAGCTGTTTTTT
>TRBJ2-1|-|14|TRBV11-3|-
CASSLEGAGDEQFF
TGTGCCAGCAGCTTGGAGGGGGCGGGCGATGAGCAGTTCTTC
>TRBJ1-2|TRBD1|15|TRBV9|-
CASSSHQDRIYGYTF
TGTGCCAGCAGCTCCCACCAGGACAGGATCTATGGCTACACCTTC
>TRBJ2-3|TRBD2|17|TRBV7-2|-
CASSLTSGRVPPDTQYF
TGTGCCAGCAGCTTGACTAGCGGGAGGGTACCTCCAGATACGCAGTATTTT
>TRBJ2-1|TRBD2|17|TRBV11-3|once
CASSPSPLAGVAFEQFF
TGTGCCAGCAGCCCCAGCCCTCTAGCGGGAGTCGCTTTTGAGCAGTTCTTC
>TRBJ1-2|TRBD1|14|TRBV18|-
CASSPPGGNYGYTF
TGTGCCAGCTCACCCCCAGGGGGGAACTATGGCTACACCTTC
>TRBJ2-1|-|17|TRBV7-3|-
CASSWGGLGLENNEQFF
TGTGCCAGCAGCTGGGGGGGGCTGGGACTTGAGAACAATGAGCAGTTCTTC
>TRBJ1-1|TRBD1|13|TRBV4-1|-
CASSQEGGFDAFF
TGCGCCAGCAGCCAAGAAGGGGGCTTTGATGCTTTCTTT
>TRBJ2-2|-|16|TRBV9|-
CASSVDGGANTGELFF
TGTGCCAGCAGCGTAGACGGGGGAGCGAACACCGGGGAGCTGTTTTTT
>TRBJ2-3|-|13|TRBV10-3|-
CAISASLQVLQYF
TGTGCCATCAGTGCTTCGTTGCAGGTCCTGCAGTATTTT
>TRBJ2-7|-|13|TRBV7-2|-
CASSLLAAAEQYF
TGTGCCAGCAGCTTATTGGCCGCCGCCGAGCAGTACTTC
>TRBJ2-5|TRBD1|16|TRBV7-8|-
CASSQPSTGGEETQYF
TGTGCCAGCAGCCAGCCCTCGACAGGGGGGGAAGAGACCCAGTACTTC
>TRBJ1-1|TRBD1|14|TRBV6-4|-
CASSDGQGATEAFF
TGTGCCAGCAGTGACGGCCAGGGGGCAACTGAAGCTTTCTTT